This T cell receptor (beta chain) was sequenced in a study of response to subunit inactivated influenza vaccine. TCRdb processed the RT-PCR reads anew with MiXCR; each CDR3 protein has one entry. Of about 570,000 distinct CDR3 sequences listed, roughly 12% are singletons. Germline trimming cut 7 bases from V and 4 bases from J; bases unmatched to any gene: 8. The CDR3 consists of 14 residues. This sample was shared with a second study, whose subject was T cells expressing NK-cell markers. That study reports: TCR beta cDNA was generated via 5'RACE template switching incorporating UMIs. Among the eight sequenced donors, seven tested HCMV-seropositive and one tested seronegative.

The starting material was PBMCs from blood, obtained on the day of vaccination. The chain links TRBV23-1 to TRBJ1-2; 8 bases match TRBD1. TRBV23-1 belongs to the ORF category, with a function that is uncertain. This clonotype was obtained from a man between 45 and 60 years old who received an inactivated influenza vaccine. The chain's CDR3 is CASNPRGRAYGYTF. Here the CDR3 DNA reads TGCGCCAGCAACCCCAGGGGGCGCGCCTATGGCTACACCTTC.